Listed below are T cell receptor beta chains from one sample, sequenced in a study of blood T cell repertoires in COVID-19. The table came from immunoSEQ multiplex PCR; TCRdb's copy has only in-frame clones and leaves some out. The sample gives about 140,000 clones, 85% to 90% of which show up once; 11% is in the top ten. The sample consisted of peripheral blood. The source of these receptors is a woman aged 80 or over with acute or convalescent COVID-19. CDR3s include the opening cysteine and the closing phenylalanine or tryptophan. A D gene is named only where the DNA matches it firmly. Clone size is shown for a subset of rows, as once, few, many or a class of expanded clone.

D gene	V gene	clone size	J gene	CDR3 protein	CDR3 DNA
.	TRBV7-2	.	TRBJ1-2	CASSPYVRGGGGYTF	TGTGCCAGCAGCCCCTACGTGAGGGGGGGTGGTGGCTACACCTTC
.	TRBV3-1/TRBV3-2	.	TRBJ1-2	CASSQLQGRGGYTF	TGTGCCAGCAGCCAATTACAGGGACGGGGTGGCTACACCTTC
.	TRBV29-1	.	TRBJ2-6	CSVAGAGSPGANVLTF	TGCAGCGTTGCGGGTGCCGGGTCTCCGGGGGCCAACGTCCTGACTTTC
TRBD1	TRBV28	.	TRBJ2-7	CASTGTGVWYEQYF	TGTGCCAGCACCGGTACAGGGGTATGGTACGAGCAGTACTTC
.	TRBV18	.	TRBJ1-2	CASSPGDGYTF	TGTGCCAGCTCACCAGGAGATGGCTACACCTTC
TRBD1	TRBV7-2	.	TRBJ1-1	CASSSRTGVATEAFF	TGTGCCAGCAGCTCCCGGACAGGGGTAGCCACTGAAGCTTTCTTT
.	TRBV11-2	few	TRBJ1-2	CASSPAWGGYYGYTF	TGTGCCAGCAGCCCCGCCTGGGGAGGCTACTATGGCTACACCTTC
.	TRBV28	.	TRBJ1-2	CASSSAPAEIHGYTF	TGTGCCAGCAGTTCCGCCCCCGCGGAAATCCATGGCTACACCTTC
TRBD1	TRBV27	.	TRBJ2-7	CASSSTGTGNHEQYF	TGTGCCAGCAGCTCAACCGGGACAGGGAACCACGAGCAGTACTTC
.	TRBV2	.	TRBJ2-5	CASSEQERIKTQYF	TGTGCCAGCAGTGAACAGGAAAGGATTAAGACCCAGTACTTC
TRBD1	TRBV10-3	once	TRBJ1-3	CAIREQPGAGGISGGNTIYF	TGTGCCATCAGAGAACAGCCCGGGGCAGGGGGCATTTCGGGTGGAAACACCATATATTTT
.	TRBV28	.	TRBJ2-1	CASTKARDKKAAEQFF	TGTGCCAGCACAAAAGCCCGGGACAAAAAGGCCGCTGAGCAGTTCTTC
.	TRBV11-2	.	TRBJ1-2	CASKGVAAGGAYGYTF	TGTGCCAGCAAGGGTGTTGCGGCGGGGGGCGCCTATGGCTACACCTTC
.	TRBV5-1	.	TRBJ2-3	CASSPMIGGAFTDTQYF	TGCGCCAGCTCCCCAATGATTGGGGGGGCCTTCACAGATACGCAGTATTTT
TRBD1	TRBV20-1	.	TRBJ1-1	CSAKGAGEAFF	TGCAGTGCCAAGGGGGCGGGAGAAGCTTTCTTT
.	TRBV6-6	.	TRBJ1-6	CASTKSSYNSPLHF	TGTGCCAGCACTAAGAGCTCCTATAATTCACCCCTCCACTTT
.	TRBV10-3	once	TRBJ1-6	CAISESLLFSSPLHF	TGTGCCATCAGTGAGTCGTTGCTTTTTAGTTCACCCCTCCACTTT
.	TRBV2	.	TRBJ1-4	CASEAVREKLFF	TGTGCCAGCGAGGCCGTGAGAGAAAAACTGTTTTTT
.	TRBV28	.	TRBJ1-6	CASRGLNPLHF	TGTGCCTCCAGGGGCCTCAATCCCCTCCACTTT
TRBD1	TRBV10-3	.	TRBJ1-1	CATFRGEEAEAFF	TGTGCCACCTTCAGGGGGGAAGAGGCTGAAGCTTTCTTT
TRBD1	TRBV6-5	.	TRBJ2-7	CASTAGTVSYEQYF	TGTGCCAGCACCGCCGGGACAGTCTCCTACGAGCAGTACTTC
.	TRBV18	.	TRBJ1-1	CASSLDRNTEAFF	TGTGCCAGCTCATTAGACAGGAACACTGAAGCTTTCTTT
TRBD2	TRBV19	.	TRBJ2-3	CASSITWAGGTDTQYF	TGTGCCAGTAGTATCACTTGGGCGGGGGGCACAGATACGCAGTATTTT
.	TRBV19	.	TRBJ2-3	CASSFSGPGTDTQYF	TGTGCCAGTAGTTTCAGTGGGCCTGGCACAGATACGCAGTATTTT
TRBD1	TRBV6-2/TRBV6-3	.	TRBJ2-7	CASSYPDRGFTYEQYF	TGTGCCAGCAGTTACCCTGACAGGGGTTTTACCTACGAGCAGTACTTC
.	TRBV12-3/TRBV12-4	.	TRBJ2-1	CASSARDNEQFF	TGTGCCAGCAGTGCCAGGGACAATGAGCAGTTCTTC
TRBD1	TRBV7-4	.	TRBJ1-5	CASSSLVISGQGNCNQPQHF	TGTGCCAGCAGCTCCCTAGTAATCTCCGGACAGGGTAATTGCAATCAGCCCCAGCATTTT
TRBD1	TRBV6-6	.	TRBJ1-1	CASSLNLGTAAFF	TGTGCCAGCAGCCTAAACCTCGGGACAGCGGCTTTCTTT
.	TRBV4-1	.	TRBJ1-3	CASSQGRVGNTIYF	TGCGCCAGCAGCCAAGGCAGGGTTGGAAACACCATATATTTT
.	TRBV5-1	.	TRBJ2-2	CASSPTTAVSTGSGELFF	TGCGCCAGCAGCCCTACGACCGCTGTGAGCACGGGATCGGGGGAGCTGTTTTTT
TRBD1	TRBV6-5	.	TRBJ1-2	CASSYSRTGGNYGYTF	TGTGCCAGCAGTTACTCAAGGACAGGGGGCAACTATGGCTACACCTTC